Listed below are T cell receptor beta chains from one sample, sequenced in a study of response to subunit inactivated influenza vaccine. TCRdb used MiXCR to reprocess the RT-PCR reads, holding one entry per CDR3 protein. Altogether hundreds of thousands of distinct CDR3 sequences are present, approximately 7.7% being singletons, with the ten largest covering approximately 12%. The sequencing used PBMCs from blood, collected about 24 months after vaccination. All receptors derive from a man between 50 and 69 years old who received an inactivated influenza vaccine. The CDR3 runs from the conserved cysteine through the conserved F or W. A D gene is named only where the DNA matches it firmly. Clone size appears in some rows only: once, few, many, or a class for an expanded clone.

clone_size | v_call | d_call | cdr3_aa
. | TRBV20-1 | . | CSARDSWRDSAQETQYF
few | TRBV12-3/TRBV12-4 | TRBD2 | CASREALAHNEQFF
. | TRBV7-6 | . | CASSSWDSTDTQYF
many | TRBV7-7 | . | CASSLGGDKDTQYF
. | TRBV20-1 | . | CSARESQVYNSPLHF
. | TRBV20-1 | TRBD2 | CSADKAGALDTQYF
few | TRBV3-1 | TRBD1 | CASSQVSGGAGANVLTF
. | TRBV19 | TRBD2 | CASSSLAGGTETQYF
. | TRBV20-1 | . | CSARDGGRVSYNEQFF
few | TRBV25-1 | . | CASSGRVRYEQYF
. | TRBV29-1 | . | CSGADGTDTQYF
many | TRBV5-1 | TRBD1 | CATKPGTGPYEQYF
. | TRBV5-1 | TRBD1 | CASSATDRDHYGYTF
. | TRBV7-9 | . | CASSLRVPVQGTQYF
few | TRBV7-8 | . | CASSQAGGAHEKLFF
. | TRBV20-1 | TRBD2 | CSARLASGHNEQFF
few | TRBV5-6 | . | CASSGGVTGFTYEQYF
. | TRBV27 | . | CASRETGTLLQETQYF
many | TRBV3-1 | . | CASSPGPSYEQYF
few | TRBV20-1 | . | CSASGLGNTEAFF
. | TRBV4-2 | TRBD2 | CASSPGVAGAVSTDTQYF
many | TRBV12-3/TRBV12-4 | . | CASSFQGPYEQYF
many | TRBV6-1 | TRBD2 | CASTKLADNFNEQFF
. | TRBV2 | TRBD2 | CASSDTVAGRATDTQYF
. | TRBV28 | . | CASSFEQEQYF
. | TRBV4-2 | TRBD2 | CASSQEVAGGLEQYF
. | TRBV20-1 | . | CSAQQGGSGVGYEQYF
few | TRBV5-1 | . | CASSLGGSGLNIQYF
. | TRBV29-1 | . | CSVELSGGYTF
few | TRBV4-3 | . | CASSQGAIPGDDTQYF
few | TRBV9 | . | CASSGGDSTSTDTQYF
many | TRBV4-1 | TRBD1 | CASSQRPPGQGNSPLHF
. | TRBV12-3/TRBV12-4 | TRBD2 | CASIGTSVSYNEQFF
many | TRBV7-2 | . | CASRAPQETQYF
many | TRBV5-5 | . | CASSFSGWTEAFF
few | TRBV10-3 | TRBD1 | CAISDLGTGGRSYNEQFF
. | TRBV3-1 | . | CASSQQGWQPQHF
many | TRBV5-1 | . | CASSYKDPESMNTEAFF
few | TRBV29-1 | . | CSVEDGLFSYNEQFF
many | TRBV5-1 | TRBD1 | CASSPGTGEGYTF
many | TRBV7-2 | TRBD1 | CASRPLTGGYETQYF